The 31 T cell receptor beta chains reported below all come from one sample, sequenced in a study of T cell changes during pregnancy in multiple sclerosis. The table came from immunoSEQ multiplex PCR; TCRdb's copy has only in-frame clones and leaves some out. This table holds over 85,000 clones, 75% to 95% found once. The sample here was peripheral blood, taken in the second trimester of pregnancy. These receptors were collected from a female donor in good health, enrolled as a control in a pregnancy study.

The genes are TRBV25-1 and TRBJ2-7, with a tentative D call TRBD1 (6 bases). Germline CDR1 MGHDK, CDR2 SYGVNS. This CDR3 has 15 residues. The V gene lost 2 bases and the J gene lost 2 bases, with 13 bases spanning the gap. CDR3: CASSESQGITYEQYF. The CDR3, as DNA: TGTGCCAGCAGTGAAAGCCAGGGGATAACCTACGAGCAGTACTTC.

V usage is TRBV11-2 and J usage is TRBJ1-4; D unresolved. V gave up 1 base and J gave up 4 bases, with 13 bases separating them. The CDR3 covers 16 residues. Germline V gene sequence: CDR1 SGHAT, CDR2 FQNNGV. CDR3 residues: CASSLVTGSLNEKLFF. CDR3 nucleotide sequence: TGTGCCAGCAGCTTAGTGACCGGGTCCCTTAATGAAAAACTGTTTTTT. The full variable domain, in which reference TRBV11-2 and TRBJ1-4 provide the parts outside the CDR3, is EAGVAQSPRYKIIEKRQSVAFWCNPISGHATLYWYQQILGQGPKLLIQFQNNGVVDDSQLPKDRFSAERLKGVDSTLKIQPAKLEDSAVYLCASSLVTGSLNEKLFFGSGTQLSVL.

The DNA of the CDR3 is TGCGCCAGCAGCTTGGAGTCGGTTAATCCCGGGGAGCTGTTTTTT. Its protein is CASSLESVNPGELFF. This chain links TRBV5-1 with TRBJ2-2; D is undetermined. V dropped 0 bases and J dropped 6 bases, with 12 bases sitting between them. Germline CDR1 is SGHRS and CDR2 is YFSETQ. The CDR3 is 15 amino acids.

The chain has TRBV11-2 and TRBJ1-3; 10 bases match TRBD1. Per germline, CDR1 SGHAT and CDR2 FQNNGV. Losses at the gene ends were 6 bases for V and 2 bases for J; bases not matched to a gene: 4. This CDR3 contains 15 residues. The CDR3 nucleotides are TGTGCCAGCAGACAGACAGGGGGCCCTGGAAACACCATATATTTT. Translated, it gives CASRQTGGPGNTIYF.

The gene calls are TRBV6-1 and TRBJ1-2; D perhaps matches TRBD1 (5 bases). Germline-derived CDR1 and CDR2 are MNHNS and SASEGT. The V end was cut by 1 base, the J end by 5 bases, with 17 bases between. The CDR3 extends over 16 amino acids. CDR3 in amino acids: CASSEVDTRGTYGYTF. The CDR3 bases are TGTGCCAGCAGTGAAGTAGACACCCGGGGGACTTATGGCTACACCTTC.

V is TRBV18 and J is TRBJ2-7; a possible D gene is TRBD2 (5 bases). This CDR3 has 17 amino acids. Trimming shortened V by 2 bases and J by 0 bases, and 17 bases separated the two germline ends. Germline lookup yields CDR1 KGHSH and CDR2 LQKENI. The CDR3 sequence: CASSPDWLGAGSYEQYF. The CDR3 coding sequence is TGTGCCAGCTCACCAGACTGGCTGGGCGCGGGCTCCTACGAGCAGTACTTC. The whole variable domain, remainder taken from reference TRBV18 and TRBJ2-7, is NAGVMQNPRHLVRRRGQEARLRCSPMKGHSHVYWYRQLPEEGLKFMVYLQKENIIDESGMPKERFSAEFPKEGPSILRIQQVVRGDSAAYFCASSPDWLGAGSYEQYFGPGTRLTVT.

The CDR3 DNA reads TGTGCCAGCAGTTACTCGATACGGGGGAATTCACCCCTCCACTTT. Translated, it gives CASSYSIRGNSPLHF. The chain links TRBV6-5 to TRBJ1-6, with a weak D call TRBD1 (5 bases). In germline, CDR1 is MNHEY, CDR2 SVGAGI. This CDR3 region has 15 residues. V lost 0 bases and J 7 bases, leaving 10 bases between the germline ends.

The chain recombines TRBV19 with TRBJ2-3; tentatively, D is TRBD1 (6 bases). The V gene's germline CDR1 is LNHDA and CDR2 SQIVND (reference sequence). The CDR3 consists of 18 residues. The V and J ends lost 1 base and 1 base respectively, with 18 bases between them. CDR3 nucleotides: TGTGCCAGTAGTATAGTGTCAGGGGCAGGGGCTGGCACAGATACGCAGTATTTT. Amino acid sequence: CASSIVSGAGAGTDTQYF.

V gene TRBV27 combines with J gene TRBJ1-4, with 9 positions matching TRBD1. The V gene's germline CDR1 is MNHEY and CDR2 SMNVEV (reference sequence). The V segment lost 6 bases and the J segment 6 bases; nucleotides outside the gene matches: 8. This CDR3 spans 15 amino acids. CDR3 sequence (DNA): TGTGCCAGCAGACCCTGGACAGGGGAGTATGAAAAACTGTTTTTT. Translation: CASRPWTGEYEKLFF. Looking up the rest from reference TRBV27 and TRBJ1-4 gives the full variable domain: EAQVTQNPRYLITVTGKKLTVTCSQNMNHEYMSWYRQDPGLGLRQIYYSMNVEVTDKGDVPEGYKVSRKEKRNFPLILESPSPNQTSLYFCASRPWTGEYEKLFFGSGTQLSVL.

This clone was found a few times. The gene calls are TRBV18 and TRBJ2-3; D is unclear. Germline lookup yields CDR1 KGHSH and CDR2 LQKENI. This CDR3 is built from 12 residues. Trimming removed 6 bases at V and 4 bases at J, with 8 bases between. CDR3 sequence (DNA): TGTGCCAGCTCCCTCGGGTCAGATACGCAGTATTTT. Translated, it gives CASSLGSDTQYF.

The V call is TRBV19, the J call TRBJ2-1, with 7 bases that match TRBD2. V dropped 3 bases and J dropped 7; count of bases not matched to a gene: 9. CDR1 is LNHDA, CDR2 SQIVND, per germline (reference sequence). The CDR3 runs to 15 residues. CDR3 coding DNA: TGTGCCAGTAGTATCCAAGCGGGGAAAGGTAATGAGCAGTTCTTC. Protein sequence: CASSIQAGKGNEQFF.

This clone was counted between two and nine times. The rearrangement links TRBV4-1 to TRBJ2-4; 8 bases fit TRBD2. Per germline, CDR1 MGHRA and CDR2 YSYEKL. Trimming cost V 0 bases and J 7 bases; bases outside gene matches: 11. CDR3 length equals 17 residues. The CDR3 DNA reads as TGCGCCAGCAGCCAAGAAGCCCTCAGCGGGAGTGGGAACATTCAGTACTTC. It yields the protein CASSQEALSGSGNIQYF.

J is TRBJ2-7 and V is TRBV5-1; TRBD1 agrees at 8 bases. CDR1 and CDR2 (germline): SGHRS, YFSETQ. There are 14 residues in the CDR3. J lost 5 bases, V lost 4 bases, and 8 bases had no gene match. The CDR3 coding sequence is TGCGCCAGCAGCAAGACAGGGGTAGTGGACGAGCAGTACTTC. Amino acids: CASSKTGVVDEQYF.

This chain connects TRBV27 to TRBJ1-1; 8 nucleotides agree with TRBD1. Germline CDR1 is MNHEY and CDR2 is SMNVEV (reference sequence). The CDR3 sequence is 15 residues long. V dropped 5 bases and J dropped 3; count of bases not matched to a gene: 8. The CDR3 sequence: CASSPLTGVYTEAFF. The CDR3 DNA is TGTGCCAGCAGTCCTTTGACAGGGGTCTACACTGAAGCTTTCTTT.

The chain uses TRBV7-2 and TRBJ2-2, with D possibly TRBD1 on 6 matching bases. CDR3 length equals 16 residues. The ends were cut back, 2 bases at V and 5 bases at J, with 15 bases in the middle. Germline V gene data show CDR1 as SGHTA and CDR2 as FQGNSA. The CDR3 DNA sequence: TGTGCCAGCAGCTTAACGCCAGGGGCTCTTACCGGGGAGCTGTTTTTT. Protein: CASSLTPGALTGELFF.

This sequence joins TRBV18 and TRBJ2-7, with 12 bases lining up with TRBD2. The trim removed 3 bases at V and 5 bases at J, leaving 14 bases unmatched. This CDR3 is 18 amino acids long. Per germline, CDR1 KGHSH and CDR2 LQKENI. CDR3 loop: CASSPTGLAGGSSHEQYF. CDR3 sequence (DNA): TGTGCCAGCTCACCCACGGGGCTAGCGGGAGGGAGTAGCCACGAGCAGTACTTC. The complete variable domain, with remaining parts taken from reference TRBV18 and TRBJ2-7, reads NAGVMQNPRHLVRRRGQEARLRCSPMKGHSHVYWYRQLPEEGLKFMVYLQKENIIDESGMPKERFSAEFPKEGPSILRIQQVVRGDSAAYFCASSPTGLAGGSSHEQYFGPGTRLTVT.

The V and J genes are TRBV18 and TRBJ1-2; no definite D call. The CDR3 is made up of 14 amino acids. Germline V gene data show CDR1 as KGHSH and CDR2 as LQKENI. Trimming cost V 5 bases and J 4 bases, with 14 bases left between them. Written as DNA, the CDR3 is TGTGCCAGCTCAACGGTGGCGGCGATCTATGGCTACACCTTC. It codes for CASSTVAAIYGYTF.

This chain joins TRBV7-6 and TRBJ1-3, with 9 bases matching TRBD1. Germline CDR1 SGHVS, CDR2 FNYEAQ. The CDR3 is made up of 16 amino acids. The V and J ends lost 5 bases and 0 bases, in that order; junction bases with no gene match: 5. Here the CDR3 reads CASSQGQGTSGNTIYF. CDR3 in DNA: TGTGCCAGCAGCCAGGGACAGGGCACCTCTGGAAACACCATATATTTT.

In DNA form, the CDR3 reads TGTGCCAGCAGCAACCCCCCGTGGGGGGAAGACCCCTACGAGCAGTACTTC. Translating gives CASSNPPWGEDPYEQYF. The J gene is TRBJ2-7, the V gene TRBV7-6; the D gene is possibly TRBD2 (6 bases). CDR1 and CDR2 (germline): SGHVS, FNYEAQ. This CDR3 has 17 residues. The V end was cut by 5 bases, the J end by 2 bases, with 22 bases between.

This clone was observed a single time. The chain carries TRBV29-1 and TRBJ2-3, with TRBD2 matching 12 bases. Per germline, CDR1 SQVTM and CDR2 ANQGSEA. The V gene end was trimmed by 2 bases and the J gene end by 6 bases; junction bases not matched to a gene: 15. The CDR3 has 18 amino acids. CDR3 amino acids: CSVELPSGTSGPIDTQYF. The CDR3 nucleotides are TGCAGCGTTGAACTACCGTCCGGGACTAGCGGGCCCATCGATACGCAGTATTTT.

J is TRBJ1-1 and V is TRBV11-1; TRBD1 might be the D (6 bases). Trimming took 6 bases from V and 1 from J, leaving 12 bases between them. The CDR3 extends over 14 amino acids. Germline V CDR1 and CDR2: SGHAT, FQDESV (reference sequence). The CDR3 reads CASRPPGANTEAFF. The CDR3 DNA follows: TGTGCCAGCAGGCCTCCAGGGGCGAACACTGAAGCTTTCTTT.

The chain couples TRBV19 to TRBJ1-2; D is unresolved. This CDR3 has 13 residues. The germline V and J ends were trimmed by 0 bases and 4 bases, with 6 bases remaining between them. CDR1 is LNHDA, CDR2 SQIVND, per germline (reference sequence). CDR3 in amino acids: CASSIDAGYGYTF. The CDR3 nucleotides read TGTGCCAGTAGTATAGACGCCGGCTATGGCTACACCTTC.

The CDR3 DNA follows: TGTGCCAGTAGTATTATGGGCCTTGACTATGGCTACACCTTC. Protein product: CASSIMGLDYGYTF. This sequence joins TRBV19 and TRBJ1-2; D is ambiguous. This CDR3 contains 14 residues. Germline V gene lookup returns CDR1 LNHDA and CDR2 SQIVND (reference sequence). The V gene lost 3 bases and the J gene lost 3 bases, with 11 bases spanning the gap.

The CDR3 sequence: CASSLGGGETQYF. The CDR3 DNA reads as TGTGCCAGCAGCCTAGGGGGGGGAGAGACCCAGTACTTC. The chain employs TRBV5-6 and TRBJ2-5, with D tentatively TRBD2 (7 bases). CDR3 length: 13 residues. Trimming cost V 4 bases and J 4 bases, with 11 bases left between them. CDR1 and CDR2 (germline): SGHDT, YYEEEE.

The rearrangement links TRBV7-2 to TRBJ1-2; TRBD1 aligns across 7 bases. The V gene end was trimmed by 1 base and the J gene end by 4 bases; junction bases not matched to a gene: 18. This CDR3 comprises 19 residues. Germline CDR1 reads SGHTA; CDR2 reads FQGNSA. CDR3 in amino acids: CASSLVGGPRGGRAYGYTF. The CDR3 coding sequence is TGTGCCAGCAGCTTAGTAGGGGGCCCGCGCGGGGGGCGGGCCTATGGCTACACCTTC.

The rearrangement links TRBV14 to TRBJ1-6; D might be TRBD1 (6 bases). In germline, CDR1 is SGHDN, CDR2 FVKESK. The CDR3 loop spans 15 amino acids. Trimming left V 4 bases short and J 1 base short, with 8 bases between. As DNA, the CDR3 is TGTGCCAGCAGCCCCGGGACATCCTATAATTCACCCCTCCACTTT. This sequence encodes CASSPGTSYNSPLHF.

This chain links TRBV10-3 with TRBJ2-7; the match to TRBD1 covers 10 bases. The trim removed 5 bases at V and 5 bases at J, leaving 9 bases unmatched. This CDR3 is built from 15 residues. Germline values: CDR1 ENHRY, CDR2 SYGVKD. Here the CDR3 DNA reads TGTGCCATCAGTCAGACAGGGGGCTTAATCCACGAGCAGTACTTC. This sequence encodes CAISQTGGLIHEQYF.

CDR3 amino acids: CASIPSGNIQETQYF. The CDR3 DNA follows: TGCGCCAGCATCCCCTCGGGAAACATCCAAGAGACCCAGTACTTC. The gene calls are TRBV5-1 and TRBJ2-5, with a tentative D call TRBD2 (5 bases). V dropped 6 bases and J dropped 1 base, with 16 bases sitting between them. The CDR3 is 15 amino acids. Germline CDR1 and CDR2: SGHRS and YFSETQ.

V gene TRBV13 combines with J gene TRBJ1-2; D perhaps matches TRBD1 (6 bases). Germline V gives CDR1 PRHDT, CDR2 FYEKMQ (reference sequence). Between the trimmed V and J ends, which lost 0 bases and 2 bases, there was a span of 7 bases. CDR3 length: 14 amino acids. The CDR3 region is CASSLGTGNYGYTF. In nucleotides, the CDR3 is TGTGCCAGCAGCTTAGGTACAGGGAACTATGGCTACACCTTC. The whole variable domain, filled in from reference TRBV13 and TRBJ1-2, reads AAGVIQSPRHLIKEKRETATLKCYPIPRHDTVYWYQQGPGQDPQFLISFYEKMQSDKGSIPDRFSAQQFSDYHSELNMSSLELGDSALYFCASSLGTGNYGYTFGSGTRLTVV.

The gene calls are TRBV18 and TRBJ1-4; 7 positions agree with TRBD1. V dropped 3 bases and J dropped 2; count of bases not matched to a gene: 6. The CDR3 runs to 16 residues. Germline lookup yields CDR1 KGHSH and CDR2 LQKENI. Here the CDR3 DNA reads TGTGCCAGCTCACCGGGCAGGGGGAACACTAATGAAAAACTGTTTTTT. Its translation is CASSPGRGNTNEKLFF.

The V call is TRBV19, the J call TRBJ2-3; 14 nucleotides line up with TRBD2. V shed 6 bases and J 4 bases; nucleotides not matched to a gene: 6. Germline CDR1 and CDR2: LNHDA and SQIVND (reference sequence). The CDR3 length is 16 residues. CDR3 region: CASSLGLAGVSDTQYF. The DNA of the CDR3 is TGTGCCAGTAGCCTGGGACTAGCGGGAGTGTCAGATACGCAGTATTTT.